Presented here are 5 T cell receptor beta chains from one specimen sequenced in a study of blood T cell repertoires in COVID-19. Using immunoSEQ multiplex PCR, the repertoire was profiled, and TCRdb retains in-frame clones only, with some absent. This sample yields 90,000 to 120,000 clones, of which around four fifths are seen a single time; roughly 29% belongs to the top ten. What was sequenced was peripheral blood. The receptors were gathered from a man between 60 and 70 years old with acute or convalescent COVID-19.

The chain recombines TRBV19 with TRBJ2-3; perhaps TRBD1 as D (6 bases). Germline CDR1 reads LNHDA; CDR2 reads SQIVND (reference sequence). V was clipped by 7 bases and J by 10 bases, with 21 bases between them. The CDR3 runs 14 residues. The CDR3 sequence: CASTSRGARTAQYF. The CDR3 DNA follows: TGTGCCAGTACCTCGAGGGGTGCGAGGACAGCGCAGTATTTT.

The chain links TRBV10-2 to TRBJ2-5, with 9 bases that match TRBD2. With 7 bases clipped from V and 5 bases from J, the junction kept 8 bases outside the gene matches. CDR1 is WSHSY, CDR2 SAAADI, per germline. The CDR3 contains 14 residues. The CDR3 sequence is CASKRAGGGETQYF. For the CDR3, the DNA is TGCGCCAGCAAGAGAGCGGGAGGAGGGGAGACCCAGTACTTC.

The V gene is TRBV2, the J gene TRBJ1-2; perhaps TRBD1 as D (6 bases). Looked up from germline, CDR1 is SNHLY and CDR2 is FYNNEI. V lost 4 bases, J lost 4 bases, and 19 bases lay in between. The length of the CDR3 is 16 residues. CDR3 in DNA: TGTGCCAGCAGTGTCGAGAGACAGGCCCGATTCTATGGCTACACCTTC. Translating gives CASSVERQARFYGYTF.

The chain couples TRBV7-6 to TRBJ1-5; 12 nucleotides agree with TRBD1. The CDR3 covers 15 residues. V lost 5 bases and J lost 6; bases outside the gene matches: 5. The germline V gene has CDR1 SGHVS and CDR2 FNYEAQ. As DNA, the CDR3 is TGTGCCAGCAGCCGAGGGACAGGGGGCCTTCAGCCCCAGCATTTT. Translation: CASSRGTGGLQPQHF. Full variable domain (rest looked up from reference TRBV7-6 and TRBJ1-5): GAGVSQSPRYKVTKRGQDVALRCDPISGHVSLYWYRQALGQGPEFLTYFNYEAQQDKSGLPNDRFSAERPEGSISTLTIQRTEQRDSAMYRCASSRGTGGLQPQHFGDGTRLSIL.

The chain uses TRBV5-4 and TRBJ2-2, with 9 bases that match TRBD1. This CDR3 is 15 amino acids long. V lost 4 bases to trimming and J lost 5 bases; unmatched junction nucleotides: 6. Germline CDR1 reads SGHNT; CDR2 reads YYREEE (reference sequence). CDR3 loop: CASSNPGTGTGELFF. The CDR3 DNA reads as TGTGCCAGCAGCAACCCCGGGACAGGGACCGGGGAGCTGTTTTTT.